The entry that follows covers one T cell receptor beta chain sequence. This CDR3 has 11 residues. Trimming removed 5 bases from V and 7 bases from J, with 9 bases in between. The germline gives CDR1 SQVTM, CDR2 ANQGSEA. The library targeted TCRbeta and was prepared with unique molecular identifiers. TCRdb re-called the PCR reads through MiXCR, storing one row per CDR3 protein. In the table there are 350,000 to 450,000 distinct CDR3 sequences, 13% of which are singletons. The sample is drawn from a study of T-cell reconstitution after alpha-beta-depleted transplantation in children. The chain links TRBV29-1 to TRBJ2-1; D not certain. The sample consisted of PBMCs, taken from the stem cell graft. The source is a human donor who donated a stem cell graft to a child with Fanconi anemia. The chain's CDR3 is CSVNSINEQFF. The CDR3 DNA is TGCAGCGTTAATTCGATAAATGAGCAGTTCTTC.